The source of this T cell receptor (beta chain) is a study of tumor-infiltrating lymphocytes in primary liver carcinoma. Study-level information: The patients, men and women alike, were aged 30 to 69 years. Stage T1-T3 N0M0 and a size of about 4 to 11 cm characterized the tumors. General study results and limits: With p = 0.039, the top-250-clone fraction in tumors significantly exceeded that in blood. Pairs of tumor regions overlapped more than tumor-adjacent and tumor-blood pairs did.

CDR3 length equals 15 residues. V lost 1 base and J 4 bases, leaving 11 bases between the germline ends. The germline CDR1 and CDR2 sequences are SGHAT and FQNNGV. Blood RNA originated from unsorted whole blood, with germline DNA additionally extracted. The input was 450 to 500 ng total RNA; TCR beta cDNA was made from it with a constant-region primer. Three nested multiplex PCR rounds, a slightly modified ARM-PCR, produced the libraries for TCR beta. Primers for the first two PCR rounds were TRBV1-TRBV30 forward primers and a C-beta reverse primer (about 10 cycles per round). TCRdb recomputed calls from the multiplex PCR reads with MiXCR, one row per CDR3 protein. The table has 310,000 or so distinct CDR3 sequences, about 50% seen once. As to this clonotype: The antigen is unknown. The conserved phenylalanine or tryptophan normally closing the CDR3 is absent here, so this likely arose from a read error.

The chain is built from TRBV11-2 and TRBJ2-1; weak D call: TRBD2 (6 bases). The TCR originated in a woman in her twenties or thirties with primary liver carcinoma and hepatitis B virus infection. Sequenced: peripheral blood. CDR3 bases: TGTGCCAGCAGCTTAGGCGGGGCTAATTACAATGAGCAGTTCTCC. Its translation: CASSLGGANYNEQFS.